These 32 T cell receptor beta chains were sequenced from one sample in a study of long-term antiretroviral therapy in people with HIV. Survey-level resolution applied to immunoSEQ assay v3.0. Clones were read by immunoSEQ multiplex PCR, and TCRdb kept only the in-frame ones, dropping some. The table has roughly 33,000 clones, over 70% seen once; the top ten hold approximately 8.4%. This sample comprised unsorted PBMCs, obtained 3.1 years after starting antiretroviral therapy. The origin of the receptors is a woman in her 50s with HIV.

This clone was counted between two and nine times. The chain has TRBV6-5 and TRBJ1-5; TRBD1 is a possible D gene (6 bases). CDR3 size: 14 residues. Trimming removed 2 bases at V and 2 bases at J, with 7 bases between. Germline V gene data show CDR1 as MNHEY and CDR2 as SVGAGI. CDR3 nucleotide sequence: TGTGCCAGCAGTTACAGGGGGGGCAATCAGCCCCAGCATTTT. This encodes CASSYRGGNQPQHF.

The V call is TRBV6-1, the J call TRBJ2-2; D ambiguous. Germline CDR1 and CDR2: MNHNS and SASEGT. The CDR3 runs to 14 residues. Trimming stripped 4 bases from V and 8 bases from J, with 14 bases between. The CDR3 DNA reads TGTGCCAGCAGTGCCGGTTGGTTAGTTGGGGAGCTGTTTTTT. It codes for CASSAGWLVGELFF.

Only a few counts were recorded for this clone. V usage is TRBV7-3 and J usage is TRBJ2-7; 9 positions agree with TRBD2. CDR1 and CDR2 from the germline V gene are SGHTA and FQGTGA. Trimming cost V 5 bases and J 1 base; bases outside gene matches: 6. CDR3 size: 15 residues. The CDR3 DNA reads as TGTGCCAGCAGCGCAGCGGGGGGCCCGTCCTACGAGCAGTACTTC. Translated, it gives CASSAAGGPSYEQYF.

This clone was seen more than once but under ten times. This sequence joins TRBV11-2 and TRBJ2-7; possible D gene TRBD1, 6 bases. This CDR3 has 17 amino acids. The germline gives CDR1 SGHAT, CDR2 FQNNGV. The germline V and J ends were trimmed by 0 bases and 6 bases, with 21 bases remaining between them. CDR3 in DNA: TGTGCCAGCAGCTTAGATACAGGGATGGTTGTTCTGGCCGAGCAGTACTTC. As protein: CASSLDTGMVVLAEQYF.

Concerning this clone: One junction end disagrees with the germline gene, perhaps due to a read error. The rearrangement links TRBV27 to TRBJ1-2; no clear D. Germline-derived CDR1 and CDR2 are MNHEY and SMNVEV (reference sequence). CDR3 size: 13 residues. For the CDR3, the DNA is TGTGCCAGCAGTTTATTGGGGAACTATGACTACACCTTC. Amino acid sequence: CASSLLGNYDYTF.

V and J are TRBV6-5 and TRBJ1-1, with D perhaps matching TRBD1 (5 bases). This CDR3 has 15 residues. V lost 6 bases to trimming and J lost 6 bases, with 20 bases between them. The germline V gene has CDR1 MNHEY and CDR2 SVGAGI. CDR3 nucleotides: TGTGCCAGCAGATCACGGGGCCGCCTCAGGGCTGAAGCTTTCTTT. Residues: CASRSRGRLRAEAFF.

This chain links TRBV28 with TRBJ1-2, with 8 bases lining up with TRBD1. CDR3 length: 13 residues. Germline values: CDR1 MDHEN, CDR2 SYDVKM. V was clipped by 11 bases and J by 8 bases; unmatched bases: 13. The CDR3 DNA reads as TGTGCCCTTAAGGACAGGGTTAGTTACGGCTACACCTTC. Its translation is CALKDRVSYGYTF.

The chain has TRBV6-6 and TRBJ1-5; D uncertain. Trimming took 6 bases from V and 5 from J, leaving 14 bases between them. The CDR3 is 14 amino acids. The V gene's germline CDR1 is MNHNY and CDR2 SVGAGI (reference sequence). This chain's CDR3 is CASRPPDNYQPQHF. In DNA, the CDR3 is TGTGCCAGCAGACCCCCGGATAACTATCAGCCCCAGCATTTT.

DNA for the CDR3: TGCGCCAGCAGCCCAAGAGCTTCGACAGGGAGGACTGAAGCTTTCTTT. Its protein is CASSPRASTGRTEAFF. This chain connects TRBV5-1 to TRBJ1-1; 7 nucleotides agree with TRBD1. V gave up 4 bases and J gave up 5 bases; unmatched junction bases: 14. The CDR3 is made up of 16 amino acids. From germline, CDR1 is SGHRS and CDR2 YFSETQ. The variable domain in full, completed from reference TRBV5-1 and TRBJ1-1, reads KAGVTQTPRYLIKTRGQQVTLSCSPISGHRSVSWYQQTPGQGLQFLFEYFSETQRNKGNFPGRFSGRQFSNSRSEMNVSTLELGDSALYLCASSPRASTGRTEAFFGQGTRLTVV.

The chain joins TRBV4-2 to TRBJ1-2; 10 bases map to TRBD1. The CDR3 consists of 15 residues. V trimming: 3 bases; J trimming: 3 bases; junction bases outside the gene matches: 4. CDR1 is LGHNA and CDR2 is YNFKEQ in the germline V gene. CDR3 loop: CASSHRTGGDYGYTF. The CDR3 DNA reads TGTGCCAGCAGCCACCGGACAGGGGGGGACTATGGCTACACCTTC.

The V and J genes are TRBV6-5 and TRBJ1-1; 7 bases align to TRBD1. The CDR3 runs 14 residues. V lost 6 bases to trimming and J lost 6 bases; unmatched junction nucleotides: 10. CDR1 and CDR2 from the germline V gene are MNHEY and SVGAGI. The CDR3 reads CASRQTGAIAEAFF. The CDR3 DNA reads TGTGCCAGCAGACAAACAGGGGCAATAGCTGAAGCTTTCTTT.

This chain uses TRBV6-6 with TRBJ2-1, with D possibly called TRBD1 or TRBD2 (5 bases each). Per the germline V gene, CDR1 is MNHNY and CDR2 is SVGAGI (reference sequence). Trimming left V 3 bases short and J 9 bases short, with 15 bases between. The CDR3 consists of 14 residues. The CDR3 reads CASSYPEWGSEQFF. CDR3 DNA: TGTGCCAGCAGTTATCCTGAGTGGGGGAGTGAGCAGTTCTTC.

This sequence joins TRBV7-9 and TRBJ2-1; D unresolved. The V gene's germline CDR1 is SEHNR and CDR2 FQNEAQ (reference sequence). Deletions cut 5 bases from V and 5 bases from J, with 16 bases between. This CDR3 has 15 residues. CDR3 protein: CASSLRIPTNNEQFF. The CDR3 nucleotides are TGTGCCAGCAGCCTACGGATCCCCACAAACAATGAGCAGTTCTTC.

The chain carries TRBV2 and TRBJ2-7, with a tentative D call TRBD2 (5 bases). Germline CDR1 is SNHLY and CDR2 is FYNNEI. The CDR3 covers 16 residues. V dropped 0 bases and J dropped 3 bases, with 15 bases sitting between them. The DNA of the CDR3 is TGTGCCAGCAGTGAAGCGCTTCGAAGGGAGTACTACGAGCAGTACGTC. Its protein product is CASSEALRREYYEQYV.

The CDR3 sequence is CASMPGHKHTDTQYF. As DNA, the CDR3 is TGCGCCAGCATGCCTGGTCATAAGCACACAGATACGCAGTATTTT. The V call is TRBV5-1, the J call TRBJ2-3; D remains ambiguous. The V end lost 6 bases, the J end lost 2 bases, and 16 bases lay between the germline ends. Germline V gives CDR1 SGHRS, CDR2 YFSETQ. CDR3 size: 15 residues. The full variable domain, in which reference TRBV5-1 and TRBJ2-3 provide the parts outside the CDR3, is KAGVTQTPRYLIKTRGQQVTLSCSPISGHRSVSWYQQTPGQGLQFLFEYFSETQRNKGNFPGRFSGRQFSNSRSEMNVSTLELGDSALYLCASMPGHKHTDTQYFGPGTRLTVL.

CDR3 DNA: TGTGCCAGCAGCGGACAGGTATCGAACACTGAAGCTTTCTTT. Protein: CASSGQVSNTEAFF. The J gene is TRBJ1-1, the V gene TRBV9; tentative D call: TRBD1 (6 bases). With 3 bases removed from V and 1 base from J, the gap between germline ends came to 10 bases. This CDR3 region has 14 residues. Looked up from germline, CDR1 is SGDLS and CDR2 is YYNGEE.

The J gene is TRBJ2-7, the V gene TRBV29-1, with D perhaps matching TRBD2 (5 bases). The CDR3 loop spans 13 amino acids. V lost 4 bases and J 0 bases, leaving 10 bases between the germline ends. The germline V gene encodes CDR1 SQVTM and CDR2 ANQGSEA. CDR3 protein: CSVVLLASYEQYF. CDR3 sequence (DNA): TGCAGCGTTGTCCTTCTAGCCTCCTACGAGCAGTACTTC.

The chain joins TRBV7-9 to TRBJ1-5; 7 bases map to TRBD1. CDR3 length: 16 amino acids. The junction had 6 bases not matched to a gene; V was cut back by 0 bases and J by 4 bases. CDR1 and CDR2 from the germline V gene are SEHNR and FQNEAQ (reference sequence). The CDR3 reads CASSLAGTAKNQPQHF. DNA of the CDR3: TGTGCCAGCAGCTTAGCCGGGACAGCAAAAAATCAGCCCCAGCATTTT.

The chain carries TRBV18 and TRBJ2-2, with a tentative D call TRBD2 (6 bases). CDR3 length: 16 residues. V gave up 1 base and J gave up 6 bases, with 15 bases separating them. Germline CDR1 and CDR2: KGHSH and LQKENI. This CDR3 reads CASSPRGTAGSGELFF. The CDR3 bases are TGTGCCAGCTCACCACGCGGGACCGCGGGATCCGGGGAGCTGTTTTTT.

This clone is a singleton in its sample. The V and J genes are TRBV5-8 and TRBJ2-7; D may correspond to TRBD1 or TRBD2 (6 bases each). This CDR3 comprises 17 residues. The V gene lost 1 base and the J gene lost 4 bases, with 21 bases spanning the gap. Germline V lookup: CDR1 SGHTS, CDR2 YDEGEE. The CDR3 DNA reads as TGTGCCAGCAGCTTGTGGGGGGCCAGGGGCTCCTCTTACGAGCAGTACGTC. This translates into CASSLWGARGSSYEQYV.

The chain employs TRBV5-1 and TRBJ1-6, with D perhaps TRBD1 (6 bases). V was shortened by 1 base and J by 6 bases, with 14 bases between the two germline ends. This CDR3 is 16 amino acids long. Germline CDR1 is SGHRS and CDR2 is YFSETQ. The CDR3 sequence: CASSLNVGQFNSPLHF. The CDR3 DNA sequence: TGCGCCAGCAGCTTGAATGTAGGACAGTTTAATTCACCCCTCCACTTT.

The rearrangement joins TRBV28 to TRBJ1-1; the match to TRBD1 covers 7 bases. V trimming: 11 bases; J trimming: 4 bases; junction bases outside the gene matches: 4. Germline V lookup: CDR1 MDHEN, CDR2 SYDVKM. The CDR3 is 11 residues long. The CDR3 protein is CAWRQGTEAFF. The CDR3 coding sequence is TGTGCCTGGCGACAGGGCACTGAAGCTTTCTTT.

This clone was observed a few times. This chain joins TRBV30 and TRBJ1-1; 9 bases are a match to TRBD1. CDR3 length equals 16 residues. The V and J ends lost 5 bases and 3 bases, in that order; junction bases with no gene match: 13. Germline-derived CDR1 and CDR2 are GTSNPN and SVGIG (reference sequence). The CDR3 DNA sequence: TGTGCCTGGTCGCAATACAACAGGGGGCAGTACACTGAAGCTTTCTTT. This encodes CAWSQYNRGQYTEAFF.

CDR3 nucleotides: TGTGCCAGCAGCTTTTTAAGCCTGAAGACAGGGTCTGGAAACACCATATATTTT. It translates to CASSFLSLKTGSGNTIYF. The V and J genes are TRBV5-6 and TRBJ1-3, with 7 positions matching TRBD1. Germline V gene sequence: CDR1 SGHDT, CDR2 YYEEEE. V dropped 2 bases and J dropped 1; count of bases not matched to a gene: 12. The CDR3 length is 18 residues.

The chain couples TRBV4-1 to TRBJ2-1, with 8 bases that match TRBD2. The V gene end was trimmed by 0 bases and the J gene end by 12 bases; junction bases not matched to a gene: 4. This CDR3 region has 13 residues. Germline V lookup: CDR1 MGHRA, CDR2 YSYEKL. CDR3 sequence (DNA): TGCGCCAGCAGCCAAGATCGGGGGACTAGGCAGTTCTTC. The encoded protein is CASSQDRGTRQFF.

The J gene is TRBJ2-4, the V gene TRBV7-3, with D perhaps matching TRBD1 (6 bases). The CDR3 extends over 13 amino acids. V was pared by 4 bases and J by 9 bases, with 13 bases between. Germline V gene data show CDR1 as SGHTA and CDR2 as FQGTGA. In DNA form, the CDR3 reads TGTGCCAGCAGCTCACGACAGGAAGGCATTCAGTACTTC. Its translation: CASSSRQEGIQYF.

The chain employs TRBV5-8 and TRBJ1-6; D might be TRBD1 (6 bases). The CDR3 has 15 amino acids. Germline V gene data show CDR1 as SGHTS and CDR2 as YDEGEE. The V end was cut by 4 bases, the J end by 6 bases, with 14 bases between. The CDR3 DNA sequence: TGTGCCAGCAGCAGGGCCGGGACAAGTAATTCACCCCTCCACTTT. Its protein product is CASSRAGTSNSPLHF. The full variable domain, completed using reference TRBV5-8 and TRBJ1-6, is EAGVTQSPTHLIKTRGQQATLRCSPISGHTSVYWYQQALGLGLQFLLWYDEGEERNRGNFPPRFSGRQFPNYSSELNVNALELEDSALYLCASSRAGTSNSPLHFGNGTRLTVT.

The chain links TRBV4-2 to TRBJ2-2, with 9 bases that match TRBD2. Trimming removed 5 bases from V and 7 bases from J; junction bases left unmatched: 11. This CDR3 has 16 residues. Germline loops: CDR1 LGHNA, CDR2 YNFKEQ. The CDR3 here is CASSIRASGDGGELFF. CDR3 nucleotides: TGTGCCAGCAGCATTAGGGCTAGCGGGGATGGCGGGGAGCTGTTTTTT.

V gene TRBV5-1 combines with J gene TRBJ2-2; D is possibly TRBD2 (5 bases). The CDR3 is made up of 13 amino acids. The ends were cut back, 4 bases at V and 6 bases at J, with 10 bases in the middle. Germline lookup yields CDR1 SGHRS and CDR2 YFSETQ. CDR3 DNA sequence: TGCGCCAGCAGCCTCTTCGGGGCCGGGGAGCTGTTTTTT. Amino acid sequence: CASSLFGAGELFF.

The chain employs TRBV19 and TRBJ1-2, with D unresolved. Trimming took 6 bases from V and 6 from J, leaving 11 bases between them. The CDR3 length is 12 residues. The germline gives CDR1 LNHDA, CDR2 SQIVND (reference sequence). This CDR3 is CASRLDVDGYTF. DNA of the CDR3: TGTGCCAGTAGGTTGGACGTGGATGGCTACACCTTC. The full variable domain, rest sourced from reference TRBV19 and TRBJ1-2, is DGGITQSPKYLFRKEGQNVTLSCEQNLNHDAMYWYRQDPGQGLRLIYYSQIVNDFQKGDIAEGYSVSREKKESFPLTVTSAQKNPTAFYLCASRLDVDGYTFGSGTRLTVV.

The V gene is TRBV6-1, the J gene TRBJ2-7; 8 nucleotides match TRBD2. Germline V CDR1 and CDR2: MNHNS, SASEGT. This CDR3 spans 15 amino acids. V lost 8 bases, J lost 5 bases, and 14 bases stayed unmatched. The CDR3 spells CASLGGVAGSNEQYV. For the CDR3, the DNA is TGTGCCAGCCTGGGGGGGGTAGCGGGGTCCAACGAGCAGTACGTC.

DNA of the CDR3: TGTGCCAGCAGCAAAGCGGCGGGGCTACCTTACGAGCAGTACGTC. This encodes CASSKAAGLPYEQYV. The V gene is TRBV21-1, the J gene TRBJ2-7; the table calls TRBD2, which could not be checked here. TRBV21-1 is a pseudogene locus. This CDR3 comprises 15 residues.